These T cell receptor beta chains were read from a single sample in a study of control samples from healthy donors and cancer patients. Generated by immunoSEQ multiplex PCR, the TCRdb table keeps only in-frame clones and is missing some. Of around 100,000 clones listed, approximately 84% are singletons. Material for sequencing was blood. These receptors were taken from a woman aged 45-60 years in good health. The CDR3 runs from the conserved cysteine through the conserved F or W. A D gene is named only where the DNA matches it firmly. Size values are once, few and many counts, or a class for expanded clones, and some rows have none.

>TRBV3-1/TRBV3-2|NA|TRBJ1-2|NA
TGTGCCAGCAGCCAAGATCCGGCCAGTGGCTTCTATGGCTACACCTTC
CASSQDPASGFYGYTF
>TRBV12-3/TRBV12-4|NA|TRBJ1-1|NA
TGTGCCAGCAGTTTCAGAGGCCCCGAGGCTTTCTTT
CASSFRGPEAFF
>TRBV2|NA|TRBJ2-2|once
TGTGCCAGATTCGGGGACACCGGGGAGCTGTTTTTT
CARFGDTGELFF
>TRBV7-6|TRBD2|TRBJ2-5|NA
TGTGCCAGCAGCCACGCTAGCGGGAGGGTTTTCGGGACCCAGTACTTC
CASSHASGRVFGTQYF
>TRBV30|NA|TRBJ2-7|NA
TGTGCCTGGAGTTGGAGGAATGGGGGGTCCGAGCAGTACTTC
CAWSWRNGGSEQYF
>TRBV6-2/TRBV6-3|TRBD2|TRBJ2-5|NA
TGTGCCAGCAGCCCGTCGCTCGGGGGGGCGTACGAGACCCAGTACTTC
CASSPSLGGAYETQYF
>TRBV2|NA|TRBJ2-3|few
TGTGCCAGCAGTGAATTTGGGACTAGCACAGATACGCAGTATTTT
CASSEFGTSTDTQYF
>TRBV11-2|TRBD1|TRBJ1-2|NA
TGTGCCAGCAGCTTCGGGACAGATGGCTACACCTTC
CASSFGTDGYTF
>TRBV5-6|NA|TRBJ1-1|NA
TGTGCCAGCAGCTCCGGGACACCGAACACTGAAGCTTTCTTT
CASSSGTPNTEAFF
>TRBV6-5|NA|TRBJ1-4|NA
TGTGCCAGCAGTTACGATACAGGGAATGAAAAACTGTTTTTT
CASSYDTGNEKLFF
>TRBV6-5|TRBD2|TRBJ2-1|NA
TGTGCCAGCAGTTTAAGCGGGACTAGCTACAATGAGCAGTTCTTC
CASSLSGTSYNEQFF
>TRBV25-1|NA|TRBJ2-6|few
TGTGCCAGCAGTGGGGCAGCTGGGGCCAACGTCCTGACTTTC
CASSGAAGANVLTF
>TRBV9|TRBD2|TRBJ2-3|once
TGTGCCAGCAGCGTAGGACTAGCGGTGTTGGAAAATACGCAGTATTTT
CASSVGLAVLENTQYF
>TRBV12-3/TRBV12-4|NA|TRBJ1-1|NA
TGTGCCAGCAGTTTCCTGAAGAGCACTGAAGCTTTCTTT
CASSFLKSTEAFF
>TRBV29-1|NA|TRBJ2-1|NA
TGCAGTGGTATGTCGGGACTTTCCTACAATGAGCAGTTCTTC
CSGMSGLSYNEQFF
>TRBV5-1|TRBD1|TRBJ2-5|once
TGCGCCAGCAGCTTATCTAGGGGGCGCGAGACCCAGTACTTC
CASSLSRGRETQYF
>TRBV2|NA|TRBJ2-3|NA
TGTGCCAGCAGGACGGGCACAGATACGCAGTATTTT
CASRTGTDTQYF
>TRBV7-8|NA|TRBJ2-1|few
TGTGCCAGCAGCTTACGAGCTTTGGACCAGTTCTTC
CASSLRALDQFF
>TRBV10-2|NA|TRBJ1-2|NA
TGCGCCAGCAGTGCGACAGAGACTAACTATGGCTACACCTTC
CASSATETNYGYTF
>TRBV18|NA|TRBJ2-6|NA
TGTGCCAGCTCATCTCTCGACAGGTCGAAGGCCAACGTCCTGACTTTC
CASSSLDRSKANVLTF
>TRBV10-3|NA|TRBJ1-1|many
TGTGCCATCAGCCGGGGTCAGGAAGCTTTCTTT
CAISRGQEAFF
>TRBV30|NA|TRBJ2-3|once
TGTGCCTGGAGTGTACTCGGGATCACAGATACGCAGTATTTT
CAWSVLGITDTQYF
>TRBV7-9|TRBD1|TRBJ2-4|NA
TGTGCCAGCAGCTTAGTTGCCCGGGACAGGGATTTGATTGAGTACTTC
CASSLVARDRDLIEYF
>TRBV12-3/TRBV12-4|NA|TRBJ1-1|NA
TGTGCCAGCAGTTTGGGTGGGAACACTGAAGCTTTCTTT
CASSLGGNTEAFF
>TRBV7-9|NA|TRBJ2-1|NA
TGTGCCAGCAGCGTACGGGACCGGATCGCGTCCTACAATGAGCAGTTCTTC
CASSVRDRIASYNEQFF
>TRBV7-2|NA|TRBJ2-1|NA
TGTGCCAGCAGCTTAGTTGGGGCCCCGGGTGGGGAGCAGTTCTTC
CASSLVGAPGGEQFF
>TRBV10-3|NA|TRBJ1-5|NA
TGTGCCATCAGTGATGGTGGGACGGGGGAGCAGCCCCAGCATTTT
CAISDGGTGEQPQHF
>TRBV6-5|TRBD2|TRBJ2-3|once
TGTGCCAGCATTCTAGCGGGGGGATACACAGATACGCAGTATTTT
CASILAGGYTDTQYF
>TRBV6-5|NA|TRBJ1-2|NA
TGTGCCAGCAGCCTAAATCCAGGTACCTATGGCTACACCTTC
CASSLNPGTYGYTF
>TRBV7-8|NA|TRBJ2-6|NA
TGTGCCAGCAGCCCCCGGGCGGGGGCCAACGTCCTGACTTTC
CASSPRAGANVLTF
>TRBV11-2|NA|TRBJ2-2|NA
TGTGCCAGCAGCTTTCACCGGGGTGCCACCGGGGAGCTGTTTTTT
CASSFHRGATGELFF
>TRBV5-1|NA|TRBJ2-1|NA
TGCGCCAGCAGCTTGTTGAGGTCCTACAATGAGCAGTTCTTC
CASSLLRSYNEQFF
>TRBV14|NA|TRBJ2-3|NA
TGTGCCAGCAGCCTTCTACGCGTCCCAGATACGCAGTATTTT
CASSLLRVPDTQYF
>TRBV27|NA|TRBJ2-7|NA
TGTGCCAGCAGTTTATCGGCAGGGGCCTACGAGCAGTACTTC
CASSLSAGAYEQYF
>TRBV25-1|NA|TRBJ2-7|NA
TGTGCCAGCTCCCTTTCCTTCTACGAGCAGTACTTC
CASSLSFYEQYF
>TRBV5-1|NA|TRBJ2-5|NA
TGCGCCAGCAGCTTGGCGCTGGGGGAGAGGGAGACCCAGTACTTC
CASSLALGERETQYF
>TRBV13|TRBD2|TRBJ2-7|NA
TGTGCCAGCAGCTTAAAAGCGGGGGCGGACGAGCAGTACTTC
CASSLKAGADEQYF
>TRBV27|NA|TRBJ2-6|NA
TGTGCCACGCGAAAGGAAAAGGCTCCAAAAATTTCTGGGGCCAACGTCCTGACTTTC
CATRKEKAPKISGANVLTF
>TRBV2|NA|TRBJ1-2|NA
TGTGCCAGGACCCCCGTACTACAAGTTAACTATGGCTACACCTTC
CARTPVLQVNYGYTF
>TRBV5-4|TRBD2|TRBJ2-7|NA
TGTGCCAGCAGCTTGGAAGGGACTAGCGGGGACGAGCAGTACTTC
CASSLEGTSGDEQYF
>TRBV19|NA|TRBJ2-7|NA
TGTGCCAGTAGTATATTCACAGGTAACTACGAGCAGTACTTC
CASSIFTGNYEQYF
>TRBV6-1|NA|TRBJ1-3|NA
TGTGCCAGCAGTGAGGTCCTCTCCGGAAACACCATATATTTT
CASSEVLSGNTIYF
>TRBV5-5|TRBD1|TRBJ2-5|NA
TGTGCCAGCAGCTCAGAGAGACAGGGTAGAACCCAGTACTTC
CASSSERQGRTQYF
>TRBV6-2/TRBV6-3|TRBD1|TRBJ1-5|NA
TGTGCCAGCACCCCAACAGGGGTACAGCCCCAGCATTTT
CASTPTGVQPQHF
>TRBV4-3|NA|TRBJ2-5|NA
TGCGCCAGCAGCCCTCTGGGAGAAGAGACCCAGTACTTC
CASSPLGEETQYF
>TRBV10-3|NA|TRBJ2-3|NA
TGTGCCATCAGTGTCTATATAGGGACGGTAGATACGCAGTATTTT
CAISVYIGTVDTQYF
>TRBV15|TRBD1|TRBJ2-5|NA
TGTGCCACCAGCGGGGGGACAGGAGCTTATCGAGAGGAGACCCAGTACTTC
CATSGGTGAYREETQYF
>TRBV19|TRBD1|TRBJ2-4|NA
TGTGCCAGTAGACAGGGGAAAGGTAACATTCAGTACTTC
CASRQGKGNIQYF
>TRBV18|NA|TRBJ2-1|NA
TGTGCCAGCTCACCAGACCTAAAGCCCTACAATGAGCAGTTCTTC
CASSPDLKPYNEQFF
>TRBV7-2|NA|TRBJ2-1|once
TGTGCCAGCAGCTTAGCCCGCGACAATGAGCAGTTCTTC
CASSLARDNEQFF
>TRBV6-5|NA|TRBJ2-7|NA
TGTGCCAGCAGTTACAGACACCAATCCTACGAGCAGTACTTC
CASSYRHQSYEQYF
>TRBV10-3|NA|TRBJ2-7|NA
TGTGCCATCAGTGACACGGTCGGCGAGCAGTACTTC
CAISDTVGEQYF
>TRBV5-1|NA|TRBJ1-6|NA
TGCGCCAGCAGCTTTCAGGGGACCCTCCACTTT
CASSFQGTLHF
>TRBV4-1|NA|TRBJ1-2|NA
TGCGCCAGCAGGCCCAGCATCGCGGCACAAAACTATGGCTACACCTTC
CASRPSIAAQNYGYTF